Below are 5 T cell receptor beta chains sequenced from a single sample in a study of graft-versus-host responses after intestinal transplantation. Assay: immunoSEQ multiplex PCR; the TCRdb copy retains only in-frame clones and omits some. The sample contains around 54,000 clones, under 95% of which appear only once. The sample in question was PBMCs, obtained nearly 670 days after intestinal transplant. Receptors originate from a human patient who received an intestinal transplant, so some T cells may come from the graft donor.

This clone was seen a single time. CDR3 sequence reads: CASSPTWQSSYNEQFF. The CDR3 nucleotides are TGTGCCAGCAGCCCCACTTGGCAGAGCTCCTACAATGAGCAGTTCTTC. The rearrangement uses TRBV11-2 and TRBJ2-1; D is unclear. This CDR3 has 16 amino acids. Per germline, CDR1 SGHAT and CDR2 FQNNGV. V lost 5 bases, J lost 0 bases, and 14 bases lay in between.

The J gene is TRBJ1-5, the V gene TRBV7-6; D is perhaps TRBD1 (5 bases). This CDR3 region has 14 residues. CDR1 is SGHVS and CDR2 is FNYEAQ in the germline V gene. Trimming removed 1 base at V and 6 bases at J, with 10 bases between. CDR3 DNA: TGTGCCAGCAGCTTAGGGGGCCCTGGTCAGCCCCAGCATTTT. It specifies CASSLGGPGQPQHF.

The CDR3, as DNA: TGTGCCACCACTACTCCAGGAGAGAGCTATGGCTACACCTTC. It codes for CATTTPGESYGYTF. The rearrangement links TRBV19 to TRBJ1-2; D remains unclear. The V gene lost 10 bases and the J gene lost 4 bases, with 19 bases spanning the gap. Germline V gives CDR1 LNHDA, CDR2 SQIVND (reference sequence). The CDR3 has 14 residues.

V gene TRBV18 combines with J gene TRBJ2-6, with a possible D match to TRBD1 (5 bases). Trimming took off 2 bases at V and 2 bases at J, with 7 bases between the two ends. The CDR3 spans 15 residues. Germline-derived CDR1 and CDR2 are KGHSH and LQKENI. CDR3 DNA: TGTGCCAGCTCACCAGGGGCGGCTGGGGCCAACGTCCTGACTTTC. Translated: CASSPGAAGANVLTF.

The genes are TRBV23-1 and TRBJ2-1; possibly TRBD1 for D (5 bases). TRBV23-1 has ORF status, its function being uncertain. Trimming pared 0 bases from V and 1 base from J, leaving 10 bases between. The CDR3 length is 16 residues. CDR3 in DNA: TGCGCCAGCAGTCAATCGGGCAGGGTATCCTACAATGAGCAGTTCTTC. This sequence encodes CASSQSGRVSYNEQFF.